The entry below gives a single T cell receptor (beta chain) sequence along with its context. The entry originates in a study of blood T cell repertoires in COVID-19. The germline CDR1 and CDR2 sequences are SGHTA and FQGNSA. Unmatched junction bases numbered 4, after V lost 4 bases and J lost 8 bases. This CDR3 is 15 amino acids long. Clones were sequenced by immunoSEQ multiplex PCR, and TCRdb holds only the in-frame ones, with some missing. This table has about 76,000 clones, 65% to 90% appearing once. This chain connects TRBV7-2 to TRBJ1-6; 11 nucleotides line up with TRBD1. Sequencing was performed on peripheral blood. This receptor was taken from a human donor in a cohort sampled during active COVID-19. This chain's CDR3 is CASSYTGQGDSPLHF. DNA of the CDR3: TGTGCCAGCAGCTACACGGGACAGGGGGATTCACCCCTCCACTTT.